One and the same sample provided the 11 T cell receptor beta chains below, sequenced in a study of early T cells in non-severe SARS-CoV-2 infection. TCRdb re-derived calls from the 5' RACE reads in MiXCR, one entry per CDR3 protein. The data hold tens of thousands of distinct CDR3 sequences, with approximately 5.1% observed a single time. Sample: whole blood. The receptors were gathered from an adult who was a healthcare worker with PCR-confirmed SARS-CoV-2 infection or an uninfected control (not recorded which).

This clonotype came up many times. The rearrangement links TRBV29-1 to TRBJ1-2; tentative D call: TRBD1 (5 bases). CDR1 is SQVTM and CDR2 is ANQGSEA in the germline V gene. CDR3 length equals 10 residues. V was pared by 6 bases and J by 5 bases, with 7 bases between. The CDR3 DNA reads as TGCAGCGTACAGGAATATGGCTACACCTTC. Its protein product is CSVQEYGYTF.

The table lists this clonotype with many counts. The rearrangement joins TRBV7-8 to TRBJ2-6; D might be TRBD1 (5 bases). Germline V gives CDR1 SGHVS, CDR2 FQNEAQ. This CDR3 contains 16 residues. Trimming left V 3 bases short and J 0 bases short, with 9 bases between. The CDR3 region has the DNA TGTGCCAGCAGCTTCATAGGGGCCTCTGGGGCCAACGTCCTGACTTTC. Its translation is CASSFIGASGANVLTF.

This clonotype was counted many times. The chain uses TRBV10-3 and TRBJ2-6; possibly TRBD1 or TRBD2 for D (5 bases each). The CDR3 contains 17 residues. V lost 3 bases to trimming and J lost 2 bases, with 14 bases between them. Per germline, CDR1 ENHRY and CDR2 SYGVKD. The CDR3 loop reads CAISDSQGDAGANVLTF. The CDR3 nucleotides read TGTGCCATCAGTGATTCCCAGGGAGATGCTGGGGCCAACGTCCTGACTTTC.

Ten or more counts support this clonotype. V gene TRBV12-3 or TRBV12-4 combines with J gene TRBJ1-5; D unresolved. The ends were cut back, 5 bases at V and 3 bases at J, with 11 bases in the middle. The length of the CDR3 is 14 residues. The CDR3 DNA reads TGTGCCAGCAGTCCGACCGGACCCAATCAGCCCCAGCATTTT. This codes for CASSPTGPNQPQHF.

This clonotype was detected many times. The chain links TRBV20-1 to TRBJ2-7; D gene unclear. V gave up 1 base and J gave up 3 bases, with 10 bases separating them. CDR1 is DFQATT and CDR2 is SNEGSKA in the germline V gene (reference sequence). The CDR3 is 13 residues long. CDR3 sequence (DNA): TGCAGTGCTAGAGGTAGAGACAACTACGAGCAGTACTTC. Encoded protein: CSARGRDNYEQYF.

This clonotype has a count of ten or more. The chain links TRBV12-3 or TRBV12-4 to TRBJ2-5; a weak D match, TRBD1 (5 bases). The length of the CDR3 is 14 residues. V was pared by 4 bases and J by 1 base, with 10 bases between. As DNA, the CDR3 is TGTGCCAGCAGTTACTCGACAGTCCAAGAGACCCAGTACTTC. It codes for CASSYSTVQETQYF.

This clonotype has at least ten counts. Its ends do not fully match the called genes, so a read error is possible. The chain couples TRBV7-7 to TRBJ2-7; 8 nucleotides match TRBD1. This CDR3 region has 15 residues. Germline CDR1 reads SSHAT; CDR2 reads FNYEAQ (reference sequence). For the CDR3, the DNA is TGTGCTAGCAGCTTAGGGCAGGGGGCTACCTACGAGCAGTACTTC. Residues: CASSLGQGATYEQYF.

The table lists this clonotype with many counts. The genes are TRBV20-1 and TRBJ1-2, with a possible D match to TRBD1 (5 bases). CDR3 size: 13 residues. Deletions cut 3 bases from V and 3 bases from J, with 11 bases between. From germline, CDR1 is DFQATT and CDR2 SNEGSKA (reference sequence). The CDR3 is CSASKGIDYGYTF. The CDR3 region has the DNA TGCAGTGCTAGTAAGGGGATAGACTATGGCTACACCTTC.

This clonotype was observed a few times. The chain joins TRBV20-1 to TRBJ2-5; 7 bases map to TRBD2. The germline V gene encodes CDR1 DFQATT and CDR2 SNEGSKA (reference sequence). The CDR3 is made up of 14 amino acids. Trimming took 2 bases from V and 4 from J; bases not matched to a gene: 7. The CDR3 nucleotides are TGCAGTGCTAGAAGGCAACTAGCGAGAGAGACCCAGTACTTC. This codes for CSARRQLARETQYF.

Only a few counts were recorded for this clonotype. The chain has TRBV7-2 and TRBJ2-5; no reliable D call. V was shortened by 1 base and J by 1 base, with 7 bases between the two germline ends. The germline gives CDR1 SGHTA, CDR2 FQGNSA. The CDR3 covers 14 residues. The CDR3 nucleotides are TGTGCCAGCAGCTTAGGACAAACCCAAGAGACCCAGTACTTC. Encoded protein: CASSLGQTQETQYF. The full variable domain, in which reference TRBV7-2 and TRBJ2-5 provide the parts outside the CDR3, is GAGVSQSPSNKVTEKGKDVELRCDPISGHTALYWYRQSLGQGLEFLIYFQGNSAPDKSGLPSDRFSAERTGGSVSTLTIQRTQQEDSAVYLCASSLGQTQETQYFGPGTRLLVL.

This clonotype was seen repeatedly, ten times or more. V gene TRBV7-2 combines with J gene TRBJ1-5, with D uncertain. V was clipped by 1 base and J by 0 bases, with 10 bases between them. Germline values: CDR1 SGHTA, CDR2 FQGNSA. The CDR3 contains 16 residues. CDR3 region: CASSLGGFNSNQPQHF. DNA for the CDR3: TGTGCCAGCAGCTTAGGCGGGTTTAATAGCAATCAGCCCCAGCATTTT.